The rows below give T cell receptor beta chains drawn from one sample of a study of T cells in Graves' hyperthyroidism and ophthalmopathy. TCRdb re-called the multiplex PCR reads through MiXCR, storing one row per CDR3 protein. The repertoire holds about 740,000 distinct CDR3 sequences, with 12% to 15% as singletons. Sequencing was carried out using blood. These receptors all stem from a young woman with Graves' hyperthyroidism. Both conserved end residues are part of each CDR3. Fields, in order: J gene, V gene, D gene, clone size, CDR3 protein, CDR3 DNA. The D gene is left open where the match is weak. Size is omitted from some rows. Given values are once, few, many or a class for expanded clones.

>TRBJ1-2|TRBV6-5|-|-
CASSYRGDNYGYTF
TGTGCCAGCAGTTACCGGGGAGATAACTATGGCTACACCTTC
>TRBJ2-5|TRBV7-9|TRBD2|few
CASSQTPSGRGETQYF
TGTGCCAGCAGCCAGACCCCTAGCGGGAGGGGAGAGACCCAGTACTTC
>TRBJ1-1|TRBV29-1|-|few
CSVTPTNTEAFF
TGCAGCGTTACCCCGACGAACACTGAAGCTTTCTTT
>TRBJ2-7|TRBV14|TRBD2|few
CASSQDWMTSGSREQYF
TGTGCCAGCAGCCAAGATTGGATGACTAGCGGGAGTAGAGAGCAGTACTTC
>TRBJ1-2|TRBV5-4|-|-
CASSLAVGTNYGYTF
TGTGCCAGCAGCTTGGCCGTCGGTACTAACTATGGCTACACCTTC
>TRBJ1-5|TRBV6-2/TRBV6-3|-|few
CASAPRAQPQHF
TGTGCCAGCGCACCCCGAGCTCAGCCCCAGCATTTT
>TRBJ2-1|TRBV18|-|many
CASSPRVAPYNEQFF
TGTGCCAGCTCACCTAGGGTGGCCCCCTACAATGAGCAGTTCTTC
>TRBJ2-3|TRBV20-1|-|-
CSARELARGLDTQYF
TGCAGTGCTAGAGAACTAGCTAGGGGTCTAGATACGCAGTATTTT
>TRBJ2-4|TRBV2|TRBD1|many
CASRQGSVGKNIQYF
TGTGCCAGCAGACAGGGGAGTGTTGGCAAAAACATTCAGTACTTC
>TRBJ2-1|TRBV27|TRBD2|few
CASKKLADYNEQFF
TGTGCCAGCAAAAAACTAGCGGATTACAATGAGCAGTTCTTC
>TRBJ2-1|TRBV6-1|TRBD1|-
CASSPRDSPYLEQFF
TGTGCCAGCAGTCCTAGGGACAGTCCCTACCTTGAGCAGTTCTTC
>TRBJ2-7|TRBV3-1|TRBD2|-
CASSQAGAGAYEQYF
TGTGCCAGCAGCCAAGCGGGAGCGGGAGCCTACGAGCAGTACTTC
>TRBJ1-5|TRBV6-1|-|-
CASKGRNQPQHF
TGTGCCAGCAAGGGCCGCAATCAGCCCCAGCATTTT
>TRBJ2-1|TRBV11-2|-|-
CASSPWRGNEQFF
TGTGCCAGCAGCCCCTGGAGGGGGAATGAGCAGTTCTTC
>TRBJ2-1|TRBV19|TRBD2|-
CAAARGGSYNEQFF
TGTGCCGCCGCCCGCGGGGGATCCTACAATGAGCAGTTCTTC
>TRBJ2-3|TRBV27|-|many
CASSFRPYITDTQYF
TGTGCCAGCAGTTTCAGACCCTACATCACAGATACGCAGTATTTT
>TRBJ1-1|TRBV20-1|-|many
CSGTANTEAFF
TGCAGTGGGACTGCGAACACTGAAGCTTTCTTT
>TRBJ2-1|TRBV25-1|-|few
CASSEYSGGPEQFF
TGTGCCAGCAGTGAATACTCCGGAGGTCCTGAGCAGTTCTTC
>TRBJ1-1|TRBV29-1|-|-
CSVQEGGPEAFF
TGCAGCGTCCAAGAAGGGGGGCCTGAAGCTTTCTTT
>TRBJ1-4|TRBV7-9|-|-
CASSPGEEKLFF
TGTGCCAGCTCCCCGGGGGAAGAAAAACTGTTTTTT
>TRBJ2-1|TRBV7-9|-|-
CASSPTAAGEQFF
TGTGCCAGCAGCCCCACTGCGGCCGGTGAGCAGTTCTTC
>TRBJ1-6|TRBV5-4|-|-
CASSLGRGTLNVSRNSPLHF
TGTGCCAGCAGCTTGGGGCGTGGGACTCTCAATGTGTCTCGGAATTCACCCCTCCACTTT
>TRBJ2-7|TRBV7-9|-|many
CASSSSDEQYF
TGTGCCAGCAGCTCGTCCGACGAGCAGTACTTC
>TRBJ2-7|TRBV5-1|-|many
CASSLVQGTYEQYF
TGCGCCAGCAGCTTGGTTCAGGGGACCTACGAGCAGTACTTC
>TRBJ2-3|TRBV20-1|-|many
CSATGPGRTDTQYF
TGCAGTGCCACCGGACCCGGACGCACAGATACGCAGTATTTT
>TRBJ2-1|TRBV7-3|TRBD2|many
CASSHLSSGSNEQFF
TGTGCCAGCAGCCATTTAAGTAGCGGGAGCAATGAGCAGTTCTTC
>TRBJ1-2|TRBV20-1|-|-
CSVEDRRSYGYTF
TGCAGTGTTGAAGACAGGAGGTCCTATGGCTACACCTTC
>TRBJ2-7|TRBV3-1|TRBD2|-
CASSQGYWEGRPYEQYF
TGTGCCAGCAGCCAAGGTTATTGGGAGGGCCGTCCCTACGAGCAGTACTTC
>TRBJ2-7|TRBV4-1|-|few
CASSHPVSGIYEQYF
TGCGCCAGCAGCCATCCCGTGAGTGGAATCTACGAGCAGTACTTC
>TRBJ1-5|TRBV12-3/TRBV12-4|-|-
CASSRRATDYSNQPQHF
TGTGCCAGCAGTCGAAGAGCGACGGATTATAGCAATCAGCCCCAGCATTTT
>TRBJ2-2|TRBV20-1|TRBD2|many
CSARSAGAAGELFF
TGCAGTGCTAGATCAGCGGGAGCAGCCGGGGAGCTGTTTTTT
>TRBJ2-3|TRBV7-9|TRBD2|few
CASSWWTSSTDTQYF
TGTGCCAGCAGCTGGTGGACTAGCTCCACAGATACGCAGTATTTT
>TRBJ2-5|TRBV6-2/TRBV6-3|TRBD2|many
CATVTSGSRETQYF
TGTGCCACCGTGACTAGCGGGAGCCGTGAGACCCAGTACTTC
>TRBJ1-2|TRBV5-1|TRBD1|-
CASSSRGTGDLYGYTF
TGCGCCAGCAGCTCCCGAGGGACAGGCGACCTCTATGGCTACACCTTC
>TRBJ2-3|TRBV7-6|TRBD2|few
CASSPTSGRAADTQYF
TGTGCCAGCAGCCCAACTAGCGGGAGGGCAGCAGATACGCAGTATTTT
>TRBJ2-3|TRBV29-1|TRBD1|few
CSVEADRGDTQYF
TGCAGCGTTGAAGCTGACAGGGGTGATACGCAGTATTTT
>TRBJ2-2|TRBV7-9|-|-
CASSFPYRDNTGELFF
TGTGCCAGCAGCTTCCCCTACAGGGACAACACCGGGGAGCTGTTTTTT
>TRBJ2-1|TRBV7-9|-|many
CASSPSRHEQFF
TGTGCCAGCAGCCCCTCGCGACATGAGCAGTTCTTC
>TRBJ2-7|TRBV9|-|few
CASSVGQGPYEQYF
TGTGCCAGCAGCGTAGGTCAGGGCCCCTACGAGCAGTACTTC